This T cell receptor (beta chain) was sequenced in a study of cytomegalovirus exposure and HLA in healthy donors (dated by TCRdb to about 2017). At the level of the whole study: In an earlier analysis of 587 of the donors, 276 Gb of sequence data and about 110 million unique TCR beta sequences from 180 million or so T cells were reported. Typing coverage varied by locus: roughly 629-640 donors for A, B, C, DRB1 and DQB1; more than 500 for DQA1; nearly 610 for DPA1; roughly 450 for DPB1. On average, roughly 250,000 unique TCR beta nucleotide sequences were sequenced per donor among 398 genotyped donors of the cohort, with 15% to 20% of those sequences being non-productive. About five DR-DQ haplotypes were treated as single units for association and clustering because of strong linkage in the cohort. Donor age, sex, ethnicity and CMV serostatus were collected together with the repertoire data. The later analysis used no new phenotypic data to find candidate immune exposures, relying instead on TCR beta sequences and their occurrence across donors. In addition to the first cohort of 650 to 750 subjects, a separate validation cohort of 130 or so different subjects was used. A later genetic analysis took genome-wide SNP genotypes for about 65% of the 666 donors and used that subset as a discovery cohort. An earlier analysis of several hundred of the donors applied high-throughput TCR beta sequencing to assess whether each TCR beta V gene segment acted as functional or pseudogenic. A later analysis re-analyzed previously published TCR beta repertoires from 660 or so donors and added high-resolution HLA genotyping to study TCR occurrence patterns. High-throughput TCR immunosequencing, statistical association of individual TCRs with disease status, and machine learning were combined to predict cytomegalovirus infection status. Every repertoire in the discovery cohort had been generated on one and the same sequencing platform. Among the roughly 390 genotyped donors, 81% belonged to the genetic ancestry cluster associated with self-reported Caucasian donors. The T cell repertoires of roughly 660 subjects were profiled by immunosequencing and related to cytomegalovirus serostatus. The study was designed to test whether signatures of past pathogen exposure could be identified by cataloging public T cell receptors. HLA typing covered class I and class II loci at four-digit resolution. Approximately 300 gigabases of sequencing data and 91 million or so unique TCR sequences made up an early release that covered 500 to 700 HLA-typed donors. Broader findings and caveats from the paper: In a later analysis, several top co-occurrence clusters were reported to appear linked to parvovirus B19, influenza, CMV and Epstein-Barr virus. Correlated functional status among segregating V segments might reflect linkage disequilibrium, but an unknown experimental factor could not be ruled out. In vitro tests confirmed that three of the cytomegalovirus-associated TCR beta chains recognize cytomegalovirus antigens. In a later analysis, HLA-associated TCR beta chains showed more clonal expansion and lower generation probabilities than non-associated chains that were equally common. Around 16 rarely observed V segments, including chromosome 9 orphons, were excluded from the earlier analysis of a few hundred of the donors because counts were too low. A later analysis found that TCR association rates varied across HLA loci, with DRB1 alleles showing the most associated TCRs and HLA-C alleles the fewest. A cluster of highly shared sequence variants was judged likely to be a technical artifact of the sequencing pipeline. The only immune exposure information available for the cohort was CMV serostatus. Most CMV-associated TCR beta chains appeared to be HLA-restricted in a later analysis, and the HLA associations seemed to be driven largely by CMV exposure. The classifier was reported to diagnose cytomegalovirus status with high specificity and sensitivity in both the original and validation cohorts. Presence/absence analyses assumed roughly uniform sequencing depth across donors, an assumption that may not hold. A further reported finding was that TCR beta sequences accurately predicted the HLA-A and HLA-B alleles for most subjects in the first cohort. Compared with the approximately 600-donor mean, donors in an Asian-associated ancestry cluster had fewer N-insertions in productive TCRs, according to a later genetic analysis. Across donors, most TCR sequences were observed very rarely, whereas some public TCRs were present in many individuals. In a later analysis, 16,951 TCR beta sequences were associated with specific HLA alleles at a false discovery rate of 0.05. Some IMGT-functional V segments, including TRBV6-2 and TRBV6-3, could not be distinguished by the 87-base-pair reads and were therefore excluded. Because HLA typing was missing for some donors at each locus, association tests included only the typed subset. Broadly in line with IMGT annotations, most TCR beta V segments showed up in productive rearrangements about 87% or about 30% of the time in an earlier analysis of approximately 600 of the donors. Only TCR beta chains were sequenced in this cohort, and the absence of alpha or paired-chain data limited detectable features. V-gene and J-gene trimming of TCR beta chains was associated with a missense DCLRE1C variant in a later genetic analysis, and the association was replicated in an independent cohort. The study gave a list of 150 to 200 TCR beta chains associated with cytomegalovirus. According to the authors, the approach could potentially be generalized to other disease states and immunological phenotypes. When HLA alleles, especially DR and DQ, strongly co-occurred, TCR associations were difficult to assign to individual alleles.

As to this clone: The target of this receptor is not known. Within one base of it there is no much larger clone, and no base qualities were kept.

The CDR3 has 15 amino acids, counting the end cysteine and phenylalanine. Only CDR3 DNA remains: 45 bases, in frame from the first base. The V end gives up 6 bases and the J end 5 bases, leaving 12 bases in the junction not matched to a gene. CDR1 and CDR2, per the germline V gene, are MNHEY and SVGAGI. In total, 630 or so healthy bone marrow donors made up the cohort. All cohort members were sampled while nominally healthy, although unrecorded immune exposures were likely present. The donor tested CMV seropositive and was one of the 289 seropositive cohort members. A peripheral blood sample was provided by each donor, and peripheral blood mononuclear cells were used for TCR beta sequencing. Genomic DNA was extracted from the blood cell samples with the Qiagen DNeasy Blood Extraction Kit. The library came from the immunoSEQ multiplex PCR assay. The multiplex PCR relied on a mix of 60 forward primers for TCR Vbeta segments and 13 reverse primers for TCR Jbeta segments. A multiplex PCR assay on genomic DNA amplified the CDR3 region of rearranged TCR beta genes. Amplified TCR beta libraries were sequenced as 87-base-pair reads on the Illumina HiSeq System. As for how the authors treated the data: A later analysis counted about 80 million unique TCR beta chains across the 670 or so repertoires, and 10 million to 12 million of these chains were shared by at least two donors. A nearest-neighbor algorithm error-corrected the raw reads and collapsed the reads into unique sequences, merging closely related sequences to remove PCR and sequencing errors. To assign V, D and J gene segments, CDR3 sequences were aligned to IMGT reference sequences. For a sequence to be retained, a match of at least six nucleotides was required to both a V gene segment and a J gene segment. A rearrangement counted as productive if the CDR3 had no stop codons and remained in frame with V and J, and every other rearrangement counted as non-productive. Following IMGT convention, CDR3 was defined as the stretch from the second conserved V-encoded cysteine up to the conserved J-encoded phenylalanine. In an earlier analysis of more than 550 of the donors, sequences lacking an unambiguous match to a single V gene segment were excluded. An earlier analysis of 587 of the donors classified V segments as functional when productive rearrangements were above 56.7% and as segregating when the standard deviation between donors was above 5%. A statistical classification framework was developed to diagnose cytomegalovirus status using the catalog of TCR beta chain sequences. V and J gene assignment, in a later analysis, came from comparing TCR nucleotide sequences with IMGT/GENE-DB human TR gene sequences. Using the TCRdist pipeline, a later analysis assigned CDR3 sequences along with most-parsimonious VDJ recombination scenarios. In a later analysis, each TCR beta chain was defined by its CDR3 amino acid sequence together with its V-gene family, and reads lacking a unique V-gene family were excluded. As a way to deal with suspected cross-contamination and a sequencing artifact, a later analysis dropped over 550 nucleotide sequences that were highly shared and had low generation probability. In a later analysis, a clonal expansion index was calculated for each public chain from normalized within-repertoire ranks of inferred template counts. Generation probabilities in a later analysis came from a VDJ recombination model fitted to out-of-frame rearrangements, and those results were checked against IGoR. In a later analysis, hypergeometric tests were used to score TCR-TCR, TCR-HLA and TCR-CMV co-occurrence, with a repertoire-size bias correction applied to TCR pairs. In a later analysis, false discovery rates were estimated by permuting HLA or CMV assignments 20 times. A later analysis grouped co-occurring TCRs with DBSCAN, adding TCRdist sequence similarity when clustering within HLA-allele-positive subsets. For co-occurrence clustering, repertoires with fewer than 30,000 or more than 120,000 public chains were excluded, along with four to six repertoires with anomalous nucleotide sharing. TCRdb took this table from immuneACCESS and kept in-frame rearrangements with V and J called. Such tables lack part of the clones; where checked against another copy, unresolved V genes explain under half of the gap, and the rest is unexplained. The DNA gave D and trimming, while V, J and clone size come from that table. This sample is represented by 72,000 or so clones; around 72% of them were singletons. The ten largest clones take up around 7% of the sample.

The sequencing sample was made of PBMCs. The source is a woman younger than 45 in good health and CMV-seropositive. The chain was built from TRBV6-5 and TRBJ2-7, and 8 junctional nucleotides match TRBD1. This receptor carries the CDR3 CASSWPGQGVNEQYF. Read as DNA, the sequence is TGTGCCAGCAGCTGGCCCGGACAGGGTGTTAACGAGCAGTACTTC.